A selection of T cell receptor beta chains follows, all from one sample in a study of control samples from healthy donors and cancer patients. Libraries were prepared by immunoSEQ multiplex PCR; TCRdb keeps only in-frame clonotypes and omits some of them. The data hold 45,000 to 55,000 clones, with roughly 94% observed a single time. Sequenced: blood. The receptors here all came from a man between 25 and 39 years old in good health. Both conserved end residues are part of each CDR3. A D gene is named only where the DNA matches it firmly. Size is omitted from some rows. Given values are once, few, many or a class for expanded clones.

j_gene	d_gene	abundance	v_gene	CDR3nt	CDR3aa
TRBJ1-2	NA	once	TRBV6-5	TGTGCCAGCAGTCAGGGGACGACTAACTATGGCTACACCTTC	CASSQGTTNYGYTF
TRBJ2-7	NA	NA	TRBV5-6	TGTGCCAGCAGCTTTGGGGGTCCCGAGCAGTACTTC	CASSFGGPEQYF
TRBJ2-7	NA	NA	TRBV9	TGTGCCAGCAGCGTAGGCTTAGTATCCTACGAGCAGTACTTC	CASSVGLVSYEQYF
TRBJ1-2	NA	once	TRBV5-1	TGCGCCAGCAGTCCCGACTCGCCCGCCGGCTACACCTTC	CASSPDSPAGYTF
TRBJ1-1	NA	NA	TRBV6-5	TGTGCCAGCTATAACAGGGTTTTTTACACTGAAGCTTTCTTT	CASYNRVFYTEAFF
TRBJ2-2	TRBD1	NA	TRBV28	TGTGCCACCTACCTGGGACAGGGAATTACCGGGGAGCTGTTTTTT	CATYLGQGITGELFF
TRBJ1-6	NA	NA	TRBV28	TGTGCCAGCAGTTTGAGGAATTCACCCCTCCACTTT	CASSLRNSPLHF
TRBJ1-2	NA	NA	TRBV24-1	TGTGCCACCAGTGATCCCGGACGCCATTATGGCTACACCTTC	CATSDPGRHYGYTF
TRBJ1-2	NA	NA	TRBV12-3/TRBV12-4	TGTGCCAGCAGTTTAGACAGATTGGGTGGCTACACCTTC	CASSLDRLGGYTF
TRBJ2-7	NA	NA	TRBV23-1	TGCGCCAGAAGCTGTAATTCATGGAGGACTATCTCCTACGAGCAGTACTTC	CARSCNSWRTISYEQYF
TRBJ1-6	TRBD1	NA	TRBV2	TGTGCCAGCAGTGAAAGCAGGGGGCCTTCACCCCCCCACTTT	CASSESRGPSPPHF
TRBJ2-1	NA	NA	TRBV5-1	TGCGCCAGCAGCTCCAAGGTTGGTCATGAGCAGTTCTTC	CASSSKVGHEQFF
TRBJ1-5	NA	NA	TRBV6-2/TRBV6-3	TGTGCCAGCAGTTACGTCCCGGCACAAGGCAGGATGAGCAATCAGCCCCAGCATTTT	CASSYVPAQGRMSNQPQHF
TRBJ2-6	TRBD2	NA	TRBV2	TGTGCCAGCAGAGGTACTAGCGGGAGGGCGGGGGCCAACGTCCTGACTTTC	CASRGTSGRAGANVLTF
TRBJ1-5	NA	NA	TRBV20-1	TGCAGTGCTAGTCACGTCGGGGTGTCGGAGCCCCAGCATTTT	CSASHVGVSEPQHF
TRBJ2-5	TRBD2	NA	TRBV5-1	TGCGCCAGCAGCTTGGTAGCGGGAGGGGGCGAGACCCAGTACTTC	CASSLVAGGGETQYF
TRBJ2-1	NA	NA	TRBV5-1	TGCGCCAGCAGCTCAGACGTCTACAATGAGCAGTTCTTC	CASSSDVYNEQFF
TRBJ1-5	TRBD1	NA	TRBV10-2	TGCGCCAGCAAGGGACAGGGCAATCAGCCCCAGCATTTT	CASKGQGNQPQHF
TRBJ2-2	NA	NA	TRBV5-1	TGCGCCAGCAGCTTAGGACCGGACACCGGGGAGCTGTTTTTT	CASSLGPDTGELFF
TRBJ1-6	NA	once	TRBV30	TGTGCCTGGAGTCAGGCGGCTGCCTCTTATAATTCACCCCTCCACTTT	CAWSQAAASYNSPLHF
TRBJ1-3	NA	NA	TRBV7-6	TGTGCCAGCAGCTTAGCCCCAGCGGGGAGCTCTGGAAACACCATATATTTT	CASSLAPAGSSGNTIYF
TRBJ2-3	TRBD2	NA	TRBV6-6	TGTGCCAGCAGTTACGGGACTATCCCCCCAGATACGCAGTATTTT	CASSYGTIPPDTQYF
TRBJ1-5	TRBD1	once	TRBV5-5	TGTGCCAGCAGCCTGGGACAGGGAGGCAATCAGCCCCAGCATTTT	CASSLGQGGNQPQHF
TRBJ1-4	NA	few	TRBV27	TGTGCCAGCAGTTTATTGTGGGATAGTGAAAAACTGTTTTTT	CASSLLWDSEKLFF
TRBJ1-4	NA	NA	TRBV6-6	TGTGCCAGCAGTTACTCGTTTGGTGCAACTAATGAAAAACTGTTTTTT	CASSYSFGATNEKLFF
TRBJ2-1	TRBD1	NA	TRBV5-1	TGCGCCAGCAGCCCATCCGGGACAGGTAACTACAATGAGCAGTTCTTC	CASSPSGTGNYNEQFF
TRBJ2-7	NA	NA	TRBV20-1	TGCAGTGCTAGTTTCGGGATCGGCTACGAGCAGTACTTC	CSASFGIGYEQYF
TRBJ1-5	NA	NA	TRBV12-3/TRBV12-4	TGTGCCAGCAGTTTAATTGGAGGACAGCCCCAGCATTTT	CASSLIGGQPQHF
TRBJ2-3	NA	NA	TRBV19	TGTGCCAGTAGTATAGCGGGCCGGAAGGATACGCAGTATTTT	CASSIAGRKDTQYF
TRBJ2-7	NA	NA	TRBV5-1	TGCGCCAGCAGCCAACCGGGACACCCTTACGAGCAGTACTTC	CASSQPGHPYEQYF
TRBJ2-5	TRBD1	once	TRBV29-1	TGCAGCGTCGTCGACAGGGGGAGAGAAGAGACCCAGTACTTC	CSVVDRGREETQYF